This record covers a single T cell receptor (beta chain). What it recognizes is unknown. The germline gives CDR1 SGHRS, CDR2 YFSETQ. CDR3 size: 16 residues. J lost 2 bases, V lost 4 bases, and 5 bases had no gene match. The study treated chemo-refractory metastatic non-small-cell lung cancer patients with focal radiation plus ipilimumab CTLA-4 blockade. TCRdb's table, derived via immunoSEQ multiplex PCR, lists solely in-frame clones and lacks some. The table includes about 100,000 clones, under 90% detected once. The data were obtained in a study of radiotherapy plus CTLA-4 blockade in lung cancer. Overall study: An objective response was seen in about a sixth of patients, and disease control in less than 40%. Overall study findings and caveats: Together with interferon-beta, which increased in serum after radiation, early dynamic changes in blood T cell clones were reportedly the best predictors of response. Radiotherapy with ipilimumab was followed by blood expansion of tumor-derived clones.

The sequence derives from a human donor with non-small cell lung cancer who had stable disease on radiotherapy plus ipilimumab. Source: peripheral blood, taken from a patient treated with radiotherapy plus ipilimumab. The chain joins TRBV5-1 to TRBJ2-3; 12 nucleotides align to TRBD2. The CDR3 sequence is CASSPWTSGDTDTQYF. In nucleotides, the CDR3 is TGCGCCAGCAGCCCCTGGACTAGCGGGGACACAGATACGCAGTATTTT.